This T cell receptor beta chain was observed in a study of monozygotic twins with inflammatory bowel disease. Whole-blood total RNA was extracted without T cell sorting. Whole-study results and caveats: IBD patients shared fewer clonotypes with other individuals than healthy twins, especially patients with disease activity signs. Limited statistical power may explain no repertoire similarity difference between concordant and discordant twins.

The CDR3 spans 19 residues. Per the germline V gene, CDR1 is LGHNA and CDR2 is YSLEER. Comments on this clonotype: Antigen unknown.

Both the TCRalpha cDNA and the TCRbeta cDNA were taken through two nested PCRs, lasting around 15 and 10 cycles. TCRdb re-analyzed the 5' RACE reads; it lists each CDR3 protein once, without DNA. The sample table sets out about 300,000 distinct CDR3 sequences. Material for sequencing was blood. The sequence was collected from a human donor with ulcerative colitis or Crohn's disease, or a healthy co-twin of an affected twin (not recorded which). The rearrangement links TRBV4-3 to TRBJ2-3; the TRBD2 assignment by TCRdb is unverifiable without DNA. This CDR3 reads CASSQKGSRGSYVKYTQYF.